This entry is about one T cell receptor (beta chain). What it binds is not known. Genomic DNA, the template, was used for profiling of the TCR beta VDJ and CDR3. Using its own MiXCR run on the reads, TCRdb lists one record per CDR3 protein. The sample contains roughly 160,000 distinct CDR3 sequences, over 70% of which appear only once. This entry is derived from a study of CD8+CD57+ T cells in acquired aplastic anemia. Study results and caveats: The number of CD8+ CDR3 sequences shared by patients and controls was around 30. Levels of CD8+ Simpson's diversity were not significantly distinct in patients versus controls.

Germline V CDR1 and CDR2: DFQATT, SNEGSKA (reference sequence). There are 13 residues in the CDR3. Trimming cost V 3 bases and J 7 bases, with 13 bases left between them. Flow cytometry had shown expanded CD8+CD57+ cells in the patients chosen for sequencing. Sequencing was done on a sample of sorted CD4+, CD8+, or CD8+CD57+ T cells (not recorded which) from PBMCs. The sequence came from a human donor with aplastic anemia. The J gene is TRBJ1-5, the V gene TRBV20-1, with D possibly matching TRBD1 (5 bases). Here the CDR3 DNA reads TGCAGTGCTAGTGGGGGACGGCGGCAGCCCCAGCATTTT. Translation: CSASGGRRQPQHF.